The following is a TCR beta chain sequence with its context. Original analysis: Reference gene primer amplification in the assay estimated nucleated cell counts. The data were produced by immunoSEQ multiplex PCR, yet TCRdb's version contains in-frame clones alone and is incomplete. The DNA was the basis for D and trimming; V, J and clone size are from that table. The data hold over 150,000 clones, with roughly nine tenths observed a single time. This CDR3 comprises 13 residues. V dropped 4 bases and J dropped 7 bases, with 11 bases sitting between them. Germline V CDR1 and CDR2: MGHDK, SYGVNS. These data belong to a study of blood T cell repertoires in COVID-19.

The clonotype originates from a middle-aged man with acute or convalescent COVID-19. This chain joins TRBV25-1 and TRBJ2-1; D perhaps matches TRBD1 (6 bases). Sequencing was carried out using peripheral blood. The chain's CDR3 is CASSARGSNEQFF. The CDR3 DNA reads TGTGCCAGCAGTGCCAGGGGTTCGAATGAGCAGTTCTTC.